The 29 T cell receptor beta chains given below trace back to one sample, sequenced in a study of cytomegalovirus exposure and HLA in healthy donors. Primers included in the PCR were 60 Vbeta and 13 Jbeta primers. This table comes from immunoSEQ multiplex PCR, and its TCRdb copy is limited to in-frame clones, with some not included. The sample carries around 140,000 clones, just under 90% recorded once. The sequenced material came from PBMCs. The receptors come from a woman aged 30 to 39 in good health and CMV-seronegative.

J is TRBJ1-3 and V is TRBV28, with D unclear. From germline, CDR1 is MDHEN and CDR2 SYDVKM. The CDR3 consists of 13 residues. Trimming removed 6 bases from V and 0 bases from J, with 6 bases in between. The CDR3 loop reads CASRVSSGNTIYF. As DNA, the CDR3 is TGTGCCAGCAGAGTTAGCTCTGGAAACACCATATATTTT.

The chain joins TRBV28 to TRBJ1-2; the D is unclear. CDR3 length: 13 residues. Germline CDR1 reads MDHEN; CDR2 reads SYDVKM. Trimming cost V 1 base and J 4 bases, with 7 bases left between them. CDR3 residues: CASSLLGSYGYTF. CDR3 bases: TGTGCCAGCAGTTTATTGGGCAGCTATGGCTACACCTTC.

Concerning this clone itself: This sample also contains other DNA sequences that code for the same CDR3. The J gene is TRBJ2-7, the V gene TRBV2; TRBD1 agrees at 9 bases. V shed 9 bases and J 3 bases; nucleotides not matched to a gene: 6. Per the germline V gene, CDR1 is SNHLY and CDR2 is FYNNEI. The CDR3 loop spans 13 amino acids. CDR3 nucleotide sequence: TGTGCCAGTTCCGGGACAGGGTTCTACGAGCAGTACTTC. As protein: CASSGTGFYEQYF.

The CDR3 loop reads CASSSRTGVIEKLFF. The CDR3 region has the DNA TGTGCCAGCAGTTCCCGGACAGGGGTTATTGAAAAACTGTTTTTT. The chain uses TRBV6-1 and TRBJ1-4, with 9 bases aligning to TRBD1. Trimming cost V 5 bases and J 7 bases; bases outside gene matches: 8. This CDR3 comprises 15 residues. Germline lookup yields CDR1 MNHNS and CDR2 SASEGT.

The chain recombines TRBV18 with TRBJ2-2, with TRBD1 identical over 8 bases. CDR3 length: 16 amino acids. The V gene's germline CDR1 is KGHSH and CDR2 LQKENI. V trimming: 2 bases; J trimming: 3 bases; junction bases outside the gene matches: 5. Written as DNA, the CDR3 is TGTGCCAGCTCACCAGGGCAGGGGGCCGACACCGGGGAGCTGTTTTTT. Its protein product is CASSPGQGADTGELFF. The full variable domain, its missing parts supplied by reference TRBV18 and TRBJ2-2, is NAGVMQNPRHLVRRRGQEARLRCSPMKGHSHVYWYRQLPEEGLKFMVYLQKENIIDESGMPKERFSAEFPKEGPSILRIQQVVRGDSAAYFCASSPGQGADTGELFFGEGSRLTVL.

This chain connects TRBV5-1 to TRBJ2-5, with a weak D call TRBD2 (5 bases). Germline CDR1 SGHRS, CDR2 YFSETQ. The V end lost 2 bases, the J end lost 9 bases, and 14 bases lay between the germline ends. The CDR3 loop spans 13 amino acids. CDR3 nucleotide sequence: TGCGCCAGCAGCTTCCACGAGGGAACGGCCCAGTACTTC. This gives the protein CASSFHEGTAQYF.

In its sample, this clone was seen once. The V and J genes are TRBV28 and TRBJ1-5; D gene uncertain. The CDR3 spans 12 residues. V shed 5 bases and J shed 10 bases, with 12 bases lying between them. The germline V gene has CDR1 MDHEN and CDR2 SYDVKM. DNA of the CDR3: TGTGCCAGCAGTCCCCGGGGTATACCCCAGCATTTT. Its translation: CASSPRGIPQHF.

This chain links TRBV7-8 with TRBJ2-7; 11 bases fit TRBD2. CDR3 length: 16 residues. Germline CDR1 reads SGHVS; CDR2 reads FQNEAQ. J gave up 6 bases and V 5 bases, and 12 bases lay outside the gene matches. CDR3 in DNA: TGTGCCAGCAGCCCCAGTATGACTAGCGGGGTTGGCGAGCAGTACTTC. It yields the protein CASSPSMTSGVGEQYF.

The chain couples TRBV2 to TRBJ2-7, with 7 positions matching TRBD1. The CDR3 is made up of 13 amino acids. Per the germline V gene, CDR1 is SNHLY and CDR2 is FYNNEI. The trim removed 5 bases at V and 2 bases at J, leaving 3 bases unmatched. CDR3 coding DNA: TGTGCCAGCAGTAACAGGGGAGCCTACGAGCAGTACTTC. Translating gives CASSNRGAYEQYF.

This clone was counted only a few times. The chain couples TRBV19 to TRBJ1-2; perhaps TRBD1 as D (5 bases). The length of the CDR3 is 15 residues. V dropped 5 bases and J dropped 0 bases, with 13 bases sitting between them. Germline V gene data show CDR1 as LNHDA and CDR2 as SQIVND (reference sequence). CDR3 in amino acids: CASSDRRPANYGYTF. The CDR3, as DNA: TGTGCCAGTAGTGACAGAAGGCCAGCTAACTATGGCTACACCTTC. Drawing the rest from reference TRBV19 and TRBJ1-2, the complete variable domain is DGGITQSPKYLFRKEGQNVTLSCEQNLNHDAMYWYRQDPGQGLRLIYYSQIVNDFQKGDIAEGYSVSREKKESFPLTVTSAQKNPTAFYLCASSDRRPANYGYTFGSGTRLTVV.

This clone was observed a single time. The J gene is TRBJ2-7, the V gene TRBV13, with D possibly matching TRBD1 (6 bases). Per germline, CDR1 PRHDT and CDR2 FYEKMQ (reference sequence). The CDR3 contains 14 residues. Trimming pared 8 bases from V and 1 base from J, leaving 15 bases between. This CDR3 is CASLSQGTSYEQYF. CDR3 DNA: TGTGCCAGCTTATCACAGGGAACATCCTACGAGCAGTACTTC. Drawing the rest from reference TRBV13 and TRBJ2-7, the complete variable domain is AAGVIQSPRHLIKEKRETATLKCYPIPRHDTVYWYQQGPGQDPQFLISFYEKMQSDKGSIPDRFSAQQFSDYHSELNMSSLELGDSALYFCASLSQGTSYEQYFGPGTRLTVT.

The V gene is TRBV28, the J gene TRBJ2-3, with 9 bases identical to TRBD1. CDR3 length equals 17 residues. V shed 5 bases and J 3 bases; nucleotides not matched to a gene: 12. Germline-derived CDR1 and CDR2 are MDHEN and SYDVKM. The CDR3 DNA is TGTGCCAGCAGTCAGACGGGACAGGGAGCGGGAACAGATACGCAGTATTTT. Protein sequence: CASSQTGQGAGTDTQYF.

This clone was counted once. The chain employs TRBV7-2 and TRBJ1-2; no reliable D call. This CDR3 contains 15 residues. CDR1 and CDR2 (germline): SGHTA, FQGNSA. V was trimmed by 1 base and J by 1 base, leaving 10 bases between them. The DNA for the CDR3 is TGTGCCAGCAGCTTAGGAACAGATCTTAACTATGGCTACACCTTC. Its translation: CASSLGTDLNYGYTF.

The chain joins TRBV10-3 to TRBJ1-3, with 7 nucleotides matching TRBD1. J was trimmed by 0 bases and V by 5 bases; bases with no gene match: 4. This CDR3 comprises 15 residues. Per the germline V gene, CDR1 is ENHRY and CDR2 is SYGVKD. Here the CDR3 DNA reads TGTGCCATCAGTTTGGACAGGACCTCTGGAAACACCATATATTTT. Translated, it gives CAISLDRTSGNTIYF.

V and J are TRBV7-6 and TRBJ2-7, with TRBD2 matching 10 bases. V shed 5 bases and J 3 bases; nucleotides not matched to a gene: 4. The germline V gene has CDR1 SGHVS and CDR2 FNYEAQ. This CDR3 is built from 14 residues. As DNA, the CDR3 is TGTGCCAGCAGCGCACTAGCGGGGAACTACGAGCAGTACTTC. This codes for CASSALAGNYEQYF.

CDR3 DNA sequence: TGTGCCACACGGGACAGCTCTGGAAACACCATATATTTT. It specifies CATRDSSGNTIYF. The rearrangement links TRBV28 to TRBJ1-3; TRBD1 matches 7 bases. Germline CDR1 MDHEN, CDR2 SYDVKM. J lost 0 bases, V lost 10 bases, and 3 bases had no gene match. This CDR3 comprises 13 residues.

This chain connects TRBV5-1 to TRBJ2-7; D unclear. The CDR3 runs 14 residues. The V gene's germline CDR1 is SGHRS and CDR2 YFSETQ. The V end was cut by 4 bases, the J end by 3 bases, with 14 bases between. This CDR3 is CASSERGVRYEQYF. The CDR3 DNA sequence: TGCGCCAGCAGCGAAAGAGGTGTCCGCTACGAGCAGTACTTC. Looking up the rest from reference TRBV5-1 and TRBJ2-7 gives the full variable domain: KAGVTQTPRYLIKTRGQQVTLSCSPISGHRSVSWYQQTPGQGLQFLFEYFSETQRNKGNFPGRFSGRQFSNSRSEMNVSTLELGDSALYLCASSERGVRYEQYFGPGTRLTVT.

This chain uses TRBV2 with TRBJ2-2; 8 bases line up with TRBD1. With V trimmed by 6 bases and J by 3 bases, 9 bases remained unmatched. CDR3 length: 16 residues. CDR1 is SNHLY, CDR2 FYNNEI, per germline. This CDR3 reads CASSQAGTGYTGELFF. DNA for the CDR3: TGTGCCAGCAGCCAAGCCGGGACAGGCTACACCGGGGAGCTGTTTTTT.

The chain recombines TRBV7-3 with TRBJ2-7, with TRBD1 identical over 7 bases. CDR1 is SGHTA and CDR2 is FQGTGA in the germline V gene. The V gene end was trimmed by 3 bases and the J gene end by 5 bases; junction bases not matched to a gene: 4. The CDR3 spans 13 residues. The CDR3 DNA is TGTGCCAGCAGCTTCTCGCAGGGGGACGAGCAGTACTTC. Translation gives CASSFSQGDEQYF.

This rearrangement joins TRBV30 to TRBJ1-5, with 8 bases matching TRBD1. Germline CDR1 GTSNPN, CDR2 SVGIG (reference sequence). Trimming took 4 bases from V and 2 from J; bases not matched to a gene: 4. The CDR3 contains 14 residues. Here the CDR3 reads CAWTDRDGNQPQHF. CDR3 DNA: TGTGCCTGGACGGACAGGGACGGCAATCAGCCCCAGCATTTT. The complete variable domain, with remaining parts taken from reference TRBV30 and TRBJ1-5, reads SQTIHQWPATLVQPVGSPLSLECTVEGTSNPNLYWYRQAAGRGLQLLFYSVGIGQISSEVPQNLSASRPQDRQFILSSKKLLLSDSGFYLCAWTDRDGNQPQHFGDGTRLSIL.

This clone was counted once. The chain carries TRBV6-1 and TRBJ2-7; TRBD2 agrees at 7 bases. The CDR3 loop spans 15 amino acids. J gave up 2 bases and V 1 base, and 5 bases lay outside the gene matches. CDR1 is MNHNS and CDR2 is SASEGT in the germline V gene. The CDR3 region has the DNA TGTGCCAGCAGTGAAGGTCCTAGCGGAACCTACGAGCAGTACTTC. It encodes CASSEGPSGTYEQYF.

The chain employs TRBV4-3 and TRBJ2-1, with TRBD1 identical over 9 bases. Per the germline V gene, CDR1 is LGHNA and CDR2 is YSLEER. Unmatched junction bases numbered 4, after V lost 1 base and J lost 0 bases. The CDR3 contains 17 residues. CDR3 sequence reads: CASSQGTGDSSYNEQFF. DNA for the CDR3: TGCGCCAGCAGCCAAGGGACAGGGGATAGCTCCTACAATGAGCAGTTCTTC.

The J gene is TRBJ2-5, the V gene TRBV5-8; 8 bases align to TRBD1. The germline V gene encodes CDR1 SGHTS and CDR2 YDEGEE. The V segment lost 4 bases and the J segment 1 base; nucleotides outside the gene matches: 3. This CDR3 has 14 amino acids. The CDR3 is CASSQDRVQETQYF. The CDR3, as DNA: TGTGCCAGCAGCCAGGACAGGGTCCAAGAGACCCAGTACTTC. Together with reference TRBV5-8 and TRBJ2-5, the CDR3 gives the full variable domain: EAGVTQSPTHLIKTRGQQATLRCSPISGHTSVYWYQQALGLGLQFLLWYDEGEERNRGNFPPRFSGRQFPNYSSELNVNALELEDSALYLCASSQDRVQETQYFGPGTRLLVL.

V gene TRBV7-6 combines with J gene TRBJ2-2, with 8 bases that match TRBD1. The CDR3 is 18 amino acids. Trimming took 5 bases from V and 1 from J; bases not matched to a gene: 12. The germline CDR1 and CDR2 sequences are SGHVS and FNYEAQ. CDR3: CASSQPLGDRWNTGELFF. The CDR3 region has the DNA TGTGCCAGCAGCCAACCCTTAGGGGACAGGTGGAACACCGGGGAGCTGTTTTTT.

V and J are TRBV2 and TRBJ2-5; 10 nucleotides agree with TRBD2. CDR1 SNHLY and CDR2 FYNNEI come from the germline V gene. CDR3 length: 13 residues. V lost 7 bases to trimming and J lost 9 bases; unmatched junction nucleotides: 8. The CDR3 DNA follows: TGTGCCAGCATGGCTAGCGGGGGATATTCCCAGTACTTC. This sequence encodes CASMASGGYSQYF.

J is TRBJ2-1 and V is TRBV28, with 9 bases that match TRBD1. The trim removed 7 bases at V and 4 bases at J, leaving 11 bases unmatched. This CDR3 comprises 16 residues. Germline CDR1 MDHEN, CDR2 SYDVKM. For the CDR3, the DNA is TGTGCCAGCATTGGCTTGGGGACAGGGCAGTACAATGAGCAGTTCTTC. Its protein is CASIGLGTGQYNEQFF.

CDR3 protein: CASSSNRGQPQHF. CDR3 nucleotides: TGTGCCAGCAGCTCCAACAGGGGTCAGCCCCAGCATTTT. The chain links TRBV7-2 to TRBJ1-5; the match to TRBD1 covers 7 bases. The CDR3 sequence is 13 residues long. The germline V gene encodes CDR1 SGHTA and CDR2 FQGNSA. V shed 4 bases and J 6 bases; nucleotides not matched to a gene: 3. The complete variable domain, with remaining parts taken from reference TRBV7-2 and TRBJ1-5, reads GAGVSQSPSNKVTEKGKDVELRCDPISGHTALYWYRQSLGQGLEFLIYFQGNSAPDKSGLPSDRFSAERTGGSVSTLTIQRTQQEDSAVYLCASSSNRGQPQHFGDGTRLSIL.

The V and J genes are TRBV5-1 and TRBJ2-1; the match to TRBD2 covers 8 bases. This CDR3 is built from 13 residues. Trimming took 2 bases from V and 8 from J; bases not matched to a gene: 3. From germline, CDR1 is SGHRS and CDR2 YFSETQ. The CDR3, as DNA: TGCGCCAGCAGCTTTGCTAGCGGGTATGAGCAGTTCTTC. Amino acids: CASSFASGYEQFF.

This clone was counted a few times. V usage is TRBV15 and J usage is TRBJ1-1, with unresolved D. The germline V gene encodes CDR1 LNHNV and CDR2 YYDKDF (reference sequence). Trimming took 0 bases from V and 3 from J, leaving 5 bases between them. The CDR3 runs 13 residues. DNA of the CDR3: TGTGCCACCAGCAGAGATGAGGACACTGAAGCTTTCTTT. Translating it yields CATSRDEDTEAFF.